What follows are 25 T cell receptor beta chains derived from one specimen sequenced in a study of control samples from healthy donors and cancer patients. Measured with immunoSEQ multiplex PCR; TCRdb has only the in-frame clones, and not every one. The table has over 100,000 clones, over 80% seen once. Sequenced: blood. These receptor sequences come from a woman between 45 and 65 years old in good health.

The CDR3 spells CASSHRPTYEQYF. As DNA, the CDR3 is TGTGCCAGCAGTCACAGGCCTACCTACGAGCAGTACTTC. V usage is TRBV6-5 and J usage is TRBJ2-7, with a tentative D call TRBD1 (5 bases). Germline V CDR1 and CDR2: MNHEY, SVGAGI. Trimming cost V 5 bases and J 2 bases, with 10 bases left between them. This CDR3 spans 13 amino acids.

This clone occurred a few times. The rearrangement links TRBV2 to TRBJ1-2; maybe TRBD1 (5 bases). V was trimmed by 4 bases and J by 2 bases, leaving 5 bases between them. Germline values: CDR1 SNHLY, CDR2 FYNNEI. The CDR3 length is 12 residues. CDR3 protein: CASSAGNYGYTF. The CDR3 DNA follows: TGTGCCAGCAGTGCAGGGAACTATGGCTACACCTTC.

This clone was counted once. This sequence joins TRBV3-1 (or the pseudogene TRBV3-2) and TRBJ2-2; TRBD1 matches at 8 bases. Germline assignment: CDR1 LGHDT and CDR2 YNNKEL (reference sequence). CDR3 length: 16 amino acids. V trimming: 3 bases; J trimming: 0 bases; junction bases outside the gene matches: 3. CDR3 sequence reads: CASSQNRGSNTGELFF. CDR3 coding DNA: TGTGCCAGCAGCCAGAACAGGGGGTCGAACACCGGGGAGCTGTTTTTT.

This chain links TRBV28 with TRBJ1-1; D is perhaps TRBD1 (5 bases). Trimming took off 5 bases at V and 10 bases at J, with 26 bases between the two ends. CDR1 MDHEN and CDR2 SYDVKM come from the germline V gene. The CDR3 contains 16 residues. CDR3 residues: CASSPLRDSVGPGAFF. The CDR3 DNA reads TGTGCCAGCAGTCCGCTCCGGGACTCGGTAGGCCCGGGAGCTTTCTTT.

The chain recombines TRBV29-1 with TRBJ1-2, with a possible D match to TRBD1 (5 bases). Trimming took 4 bases from V and 6 from J, leaving 12 bases between them. Looked up from germline, CDR1 is SQVTM and CDR2 is ANQGSEA. The CDR3 consists of 12 residues. The CDR3 DNA reads as TGCAGCGTTGTAGGGCAGGGCGATGGCTACACCTTC. Its protein is CSVVGQGDGYTF.

This clone has only one observation. The J gene is TRBJ1-2, the V gene TRBV11-2, with D possibly matching TRBD1 (5 bases). V gave up 1 base and J gave up 6 bases, with 12 bases separating them. Germline values: CDR1 SGHAT, CDR2 FQNNGV. The CDR3 runs 14 residues. The CDR3 loop is CASSLVQGTNGYTF. In nucleotides, the CDR3 is TGTGCCAGCAGCTTAGTTCAGGGTACTAATGGCTACACCTTC.

This rearrangement joins TRBV28 to TRBJ1-1; 7 nucleotides line up with TRBD1. Per the germline V gene, CDR1 is MDHEN and CDR2 is SYDVKM. CDR3 length: 13 amino acids. V trimming: 6 bases; J trimming: 7 bases; junction bases outside the gene matches: 8. The CDR3 bases are TGTGCCAGCAGAGGGAGGGGGCTGGGTGAAGCTTTCTTT. This sequence encodes CASRGRGLGEAFF. Full variable domain (outside the CDR3, taken from reference TRBV28 and TRBJ1-1): DVKVTQSSRYLVKRTGEKVFLECVQDMDHENMFWYRQDPGLGLRLIYFSYDVKMKEKGDIPEGYSVSREKKERFSLILESASTNQTSMYLCASRGRGLGEAFFGQGTRLTVV.

The V and J genes are TRBV19 and TRBJ1-5; 9 bases line up with TRBD1. Germline-derived CDR1 and CDR2 are LNHDA and SQIVND (reference sequence). This CDR3 is built from 15 residues. J lost 3 bases, V lost 6 bases, and 6 bases had no gene match. As DNA, the CDR3 is TGTGCCAGTAGGGACAGGGGCCAATCCAATCAGCCCCAGCATTTT. Encoded protein: CASRDRGQSNQPQHF.

The chain employs TRBV7-8 and TRBJ2-2, with 7 bases matching TRBD2. CDR1 is SGHVS and CDR2 is FQNEAQ in the germline V gene. V lost 5 bases to trimming and J lost 2 bases; unmatched junction nucleotides: 8. This CDR3 region has 16 residues. In nucleotides, the CDR3 is TGTGCCAGCAGCCGCCGTGCTAGCGGAAACACCGGGGAGCTGTTTTTT. This sequence encodes CASSRRASGNTGELFF.

V usage is TRBV11-2 and J usage is TRBJ2-5; 7 bases match TRBD2. Trimming removed 1 base from V and 5 bases from J; junction bases left unmatched: 10. Germline assignment: CDR1 SGHAT and CDR2 FQNNGV. The CDR3 length is 16 residues. CDR3 amino acids: CASSLGVQAGYETQYF. The CDR3 DNA reads TGTGCCAGCAGCTTAGGGGTTCAAGCGGGGTATGAGACCCAGTACTTC. Filled out from reference TRBV11-2 and TRBJ2-5, the complete variable domain reads EAGVAQSPRYKIIEKRQSVAFWCNPISGHATLYWYQQILGQGPKLLIQFQNNGVVDDSQLPKDRFSAERLKGVDSTLKIQPAKLEDSAVYLCASSLGVQAGYETQYFGPGTRLLVL.

The genes are TRBV10-3 and TRBJ2-3; the D is unclear. Germline lookup yields CDR1 ENHRY and CDR2 SYGVKD. The CDR3 length is 11 residues. Trimming left V 5 bases short and J 3 bases short, with 3 bases between. The CDR3 here is CAISTTDTQYF. In DNA form, the CDR3 reads TGTGCCATCAGTACAACAGATACGCAGTATTTT.

This rearrangement joins TRBV9 to TRBJ2-1; D unclear. The germline V gene has CDR1 SGDLS and CDR2 YYNGEE. The CDR3 sequence is 12 residues long. With 0 bases removed from V and 9 bases from J, the gap between germline ends came to 7 bases. DNA for the CDR3: TGTGCCAGCAGCGTAGTGGTCGGTGAGCAGTTCTTC. This codes for CASSVVVGEQFF.

This clone came up once. CDR3 in DNA: TGCGCCAGCAGCTTGTTAACCCAAGAGACCCAGTACTTC. Translating it yields CASSLLTQETQYF. J is TRBJ2-5 and V is TRBV5-1, with unresolved D. Germline V gene lookup returns CDR1 SGHRS and CDR2 YFSETQ. The CDR3 has 13 amino acids. The V and J ends lost 1 base and 1 base respectively, with 5 bases between them.

The rearrangement links TRBV19 to TRBJ2-1; no definite D call. CDR1 and CDR2 from the germline V gene are LNHDA and SQIVND (reference sequence). The CDR3 runs to 14 residues. Trimming removed 1 base at V and 4 bases at J, with 8 bases between. This chain's CDR3 is CASSIGQEYNEQFF. The CDR3 DNA sequence: TGTGCCAGTAGTATAGGACAAGAGTACAATGAGCAGTTCTTC.

The chain is built from TRBV2 and TRBJ1-2; 8 bases line up with TRBD1. CDR1 is SNHLY, CDR2 FYNNEI, per germline. The CDR3 covers 12 residues. V dropped 8 bases and J dropped 4; count of bases not matched to a gene: 3. The CDR3 DNA sequence: TGTGCCAGCCGTACAGGGGGCTATGGCTACACCTTC. Its translation: CASRTGGYGYTF. Looking up the rest from reference TRBV2 and TRBJ1-2 gives the full variable domain: EPEVTQTPSHQVTQMGQEVILRCVPISNHLYFYWYRQILGQKVEFLVSFYNNEISEKSEIFDDQFSVERPDGSNFTLKIRSTKLEDSAMYFCASRTGGYGYTFGSGTRLTVV.

This sequence joins TRBV19 and TRBJ1-4; D is possibly TRBD1 (5 bases). V was trimmed by 9 bases and J by 2 bases, leaving 10 bases between them. Germline values: CDR1 LNHDA, CDR2 SQIVND (reference sequence). The length of the CDR3 is 13 residues. CDR3 residues: CASQRQTNEKLFF. The CDR3 nucleotides are TGTGCCAGCCAGAGACAGACTAATGAAAAACTGTTTTTT.

The rearrangement joins TRBV7-5 to TRBJ2-7; the table's D call, TRBD1, was not checked against the DNA. TRBV7-5 is recorded as a pseudogene. The CDR3 loop spans 16 amino acids. This CDR3 is CARSFSVRGSFYEQYF. CDR3 bases: TGTGCCAGAAGCTTCTCTGTCAGGGGGTCGTTCTACGAGCAGTACTTC.

The chain employs TRBV28 and TRBJ1-1; no definite D call. Trimming pared 2 bases from V and 7 bases from J, leaving 11 bases between. Germline CDR1 is MDHEN and CDR2 is SYDVKM. This CDR3 is built from 13 residues. The CDR3 loop reads CASSLRVQFEAFF. CDR3 in DNA: TGTGCCAGCAGTTTACGGGTCCAGTTTGAAGCTTTCTTT.

J is TRBJ1-1 and V is TRBV28; the D is unclear. V was cut by 5 bases and J by 4 bases, with 14 bases left in between. Germline V CDR1 and CDR2: MDHEN, SYDVKM. The CDR3 consists of 14 residues. This CDR3 reads CASSLLGVGTEAFF. The DNA for the CDR3 is TGTGCCAGCAGTCTTCTCGGGGTGGGCACTGAAGCTTTCTTT.

V is TRBV11-2 and J is TRBJ1-3; unclear D gene. The V end was cut by 5 bases, the J end by 4 bases, with 9 bases between. The CDR3 has 13 amino acids. In germline, CDR1 is SGHAT, CDR2 FQNNGV. DNA for the CDR3: TGTGCCAGCAGCGTAAATCGGGGAAACACCATATATTTT. It codes for CASSVNRGNTIYF.

This clone was found a few times. The chain employs TRBV6-1 and TRBJ1-1; 10 bases are a match to TRBD1. Per germline, CDR1 MNHNS and CDR2 SASEGT. The CDR3 consists of 17 residues. J lost 1 base, V lost 2 bases, and 7 bases had no gene match. The CDR3 coding sequence is TGTGCCAGCAGTGAAAGAGGTTGGGACAGGGGGAACACTGAAGCTTTCTTT. Translation: CASSERGWDRGNTEAFF.

The rearrangement links TRBV20-1 to TRBJ2-6; TRBD1 might be the D (6 bases). The CDR3 runs to 18 residues. Trimming removed 3 bases from V and 2 bases from J, with 20 bases in between. Germline assignment: CDR1 DFQATT and CDR2 SNEGSKA (reference sequence). The CDR3 DNA follows: TGCAGTGCTAGTGGGGGCATCACTGGTCTGGCTGGGGCCAACGTCCTGACTTTC. Protein sequence: CSASGGITGLAGANVLTF.

V is TRBV30 and J is TRBJ1-3, with 11 bases identical to TRBD1. The V and J ends lost 8 bases and 1 base, in that order; junction bases with no gene match: 4. The CDR3 loop spans 14 amino acids. Germline V gene lookup returns CDR1 GTSNPN and CDR2 SVGIG (reference sequence). This CDR3 reads CAGDRGGSGNTIYF. The CDR3 nucleotides read TGTGCCGGGGACAGGGGGGGTTCTGGAAACACCATATATTTT.

The gene calls are TRBV30 and TRBJ1-2, with TRBD1 identical over 7 bases. The CDR3 spans 15 residues. Trimming cost V 0 bases and J 0 bases; bases outside gene matches: 4. Per the germline V gene, CDR1 is GTSNPN and CDR2 is SVGIG (reference sequence). CDR3 protein: CAWSVGDRPNYGYTF. CDR3 DNA: TGTGCCTGGAGTGTGGGGGACAGACCTAACTATGGCTACACCTTC.

The V gene is TRBV5-4, the J gene TRBJ2-5; 11 positions agree with TRBD2. The germline V gene has CDR1 SGHNT and CDR2 YYREEE (reference sequence). The ends lost 5 bases at V and 1 base at J; junction bases unmatched: 1. The CDR3 contains 14 residues. Here the CDR3 reads CASRLAGVQETQYF. CDR3 bases: TGTGCCAGCAGACTAGCGGGGGTCCAAGAGACCCAGTACTTC. Using reference TRBV5-4 and TRBJ2-5 for the parts outside the CDR3, the full variable domain is ETGVTQSPTHLIKTRGQQVTLRCSSQSGHNTVSWYQQALGQGPQFIFQYYREEENGRGNFPPRFSGLQFPNYSSELNVNALELDDSALYLCASRLAGVQETQYFGPGTRLLVL.